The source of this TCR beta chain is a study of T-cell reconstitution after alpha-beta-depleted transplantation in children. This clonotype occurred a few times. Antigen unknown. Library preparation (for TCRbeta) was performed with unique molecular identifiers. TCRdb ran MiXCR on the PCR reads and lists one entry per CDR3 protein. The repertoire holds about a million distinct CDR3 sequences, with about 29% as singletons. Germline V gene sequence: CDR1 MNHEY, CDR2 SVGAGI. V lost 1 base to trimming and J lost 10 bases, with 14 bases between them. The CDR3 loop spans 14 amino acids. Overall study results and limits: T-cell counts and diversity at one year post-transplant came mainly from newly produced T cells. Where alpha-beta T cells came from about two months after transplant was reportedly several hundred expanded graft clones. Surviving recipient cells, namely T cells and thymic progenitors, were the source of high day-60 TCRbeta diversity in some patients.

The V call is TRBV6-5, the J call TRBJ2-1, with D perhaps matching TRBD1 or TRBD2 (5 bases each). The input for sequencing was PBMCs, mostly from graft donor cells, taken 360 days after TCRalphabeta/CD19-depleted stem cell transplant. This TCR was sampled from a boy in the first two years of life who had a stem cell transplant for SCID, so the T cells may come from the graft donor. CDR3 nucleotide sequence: TGTGCCAGCAGTTACTATTACGGGGCTCGGGAGCAGTTCTTC. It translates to CASSYYYGAREQFF.